The 30 T cell receptor beta chains below were found in one sample sequenced in a study of molecular identifiers for immune sequencing clone quantification. MiXCR, applied by TCRdb to the PCR reads, yields one record per CDR3 protein. The repertoire includes some 59,000 distinct CDR3 sequences, under 30% of them detected once, and 1.9% sits in the top ten. The sample comprised naive CD8+ T cells from blood, with Jurkat cell RNA spiked in. Subset described: FACS-sorted CD8+CD4-CCR7+CD45RA+ naive T cells. Receptors were obtained from a human donor in good health. Some libraries in this study had Jurkat cell RNA spiked in.

Remarks on this clonotype: A clone one base away is much larger, so this may be a read error. The gene calls are TRBV29-1 and TRBJ2-7; tentative D call: TRBD1 (6 bases). The CDR3 is 16 amino acids. CDR1 is SQVTM, CDR2 ANQGSEA, per germline. The CDR3: CSTAPKGQMSSYEQCF. DNA of the CDR3: TGCAGCACCGCACCGAAAGGACAGATGAGCTCCTACGAGCAGTGCTTC.

As concerns this clonotype: Possible read error: a much larger clone is one base away. The V gene is TRBV27, the J gene TRBJ2-7, with TRBD1 identical over 9 bases. From germline, CDR1 is MNHEY and CDR2 SMNVEV (reference sequence). The ends lost 1 base at V and 7 bases at J; junction bases unmatched: 8. This CDR3 comprises 15 residues. This chain's CDR3 is CASSLFGTGCSEQYF. CDR3 DNA sequence: TGTGCCAGCAGTTTATTCGGGACAGGGTGTTCGGAGCAGTACTTC.

Comments on this clonotype: A much bigger clone sits one base away, suggesting this may be a read error. The chain combines TRBV7-9 with TRBJ1-5; D gene unclear. This CDR3 region has 17 residues. Germline CDR1 is SEHNR and CDR2 is FQNEAQ (reference sequence). CDR3: CASSALPGVPGNQPQDF. Written as DNA, the CDR3 is TGTGCCAGCAGCGCCTTACCCGGGGTCCCGGGGAATCAGCCCCAGGATTTT.

This clonotype occurred many times. J is TRBJ2-1 and V is TRBV30; 10 bases are shared with TRBD2. Germline values: CDR1 GTSNPN, CDR2 SVGIG (reference sequence). The CDR3 runs 14 residues. V was clipped by 6 bases and J by 8 bases; unmatched bases: 10. CDR3 loop: CACPGSSGSDEQFF. The CDR3 DNA follows: TGTGCCTGCCCCGGGTCTAGCGGGAGCGATGAGCAGTTCTTC.

This clonotype has a count of ten or more. The rearrangement links TRBV2 to TRBJ1-1, with D perhaps TRBD1 (5 bases). Germline CDR1 reads SNHLY; CDR2 reads FYNNEI. Trimming took 11 bases from V and 3 from J, leaving 16 bases between them. The CDR3 is made up of 13 amino acids. CDR3 in amino acids: CAPGGETDTEAFF. The CDR3 DNA follows: TGTGCCCCCGGAGGGGAGACGGACACTGAAGCTTTCTTT.

This clonotype was counted many times. The chain is built from TRBV28 and TRBJ2-7; TRBD1 or TRBD2 may be the D gene (5 bases each). Germline CDR1 MDHEN, CDR2 SYDVKM. V dropped 1 base and J dropped 5 bases, with 12 bases sitting between them. The CDR3 is made up of 14 amino acids. The CDR3 protein is CASSLLDEGNEQYF. The CDR3 DNA sequence: TGTGCCAGCAGTTTATTGGACGAGGGGAACGAGCAGTACTTC.

As regards this clonotype: This may stem from a read error, because a much larger clone lies one nucleotide away. The chain is built from TRBV6-5 and TRBJ2-1; D unclear. V gave up 0 bases and J gave up 8 bases, with 11 bases separating them. This CDR3 is built from 14 residues. Germline assignment: CDR1 MNHEY and CDR2 SVGAGI. For the CDR3, the DNA is TGTGCCAGCAGTTACTCCCACCCGGGTCATGAGCAGTTCTTC. Protein sequence: CASSYSHPGHEQFF.

Of note for this clonotype: This could be a read error, since a much larger clone is one nucleotide away. The chain employs TRBV29-1 and TRBJ2-2, with D perhaps matching TRBD2 (5 bases). V was shortened by 7 bases and J by 7 bases, with 13 bases between the two germline ends. The CDR3 length is 12 residues. Germline CDR1 and CDR2: SQVTM and ANQGSEA. CDR3 sequence: CSAGEGIGELFF. DNA of the CDR3: TGCAGCGCCGGGGAAGGGATCGGGGAGCTGTTTTTT.

This clonotype has ten or more counts. The chain uses TRBV13 and TRBJ2-3; 7 bases line up with TRBD1. The J segment lost 2 bases and the V segment lost 4 bases, leaving 6 bases of the junction unmatched. CDR1 is PRHDT, CDR2 FYEKMQ, per germline (reference sequence). The CDR3 runs 15 residues. This chain's CDR3 is CASSSGQQHTDTQYF. DNA of the CDR3: TGTGCCAGCAGCTCGGGACAGCAACACACAGATACGCAGTATTTT.

This clonotype was recorded many times. The chain uses TRBV4-3 and TRBJ2-7; D possibly corresponds to TRBD1 (5 bases). This CDR3 has 15 amino acids. Germline V CDR1 and CDR2: LGHNA, YSLEER. The V and J ends lost 1 base and 5 bases respectively, with 15 bases between them. DNA for the CDR3: TGCGCCAGCAGCCAAGCATTAGGGGTCCTGGACGAGCAGTACTTC. It is translated as CASSQALGVLDEQYF.

This clonotype came up a few times. CDR3 protein: CASSIDSYNEQFF. CDR3 bases: TGTGCCAGCAGCATCGACAGTTACAATGAGCAGTTCTTC. The rearrangement uses TRBV7-9 and TRBJ2-1, with D possibly TRBD1 on 5 matching bases. CDR1 and CDR2 from the germline V gene are SEHNR and FQNEAQ (reference sequence). CDR3 length equals 13 residues. V lost 5 bases, J lost 4 bases, and 9 bases lay in between.

CDR3 DNA sequence: TGTGCCAGTAGTATCGATCCAGGGATTTCCGGGGAGCTGTTTTTT. This gives the protein CASSIDPGISGELFF. The chain combines TRBV19 with TRBJ2-2; D is perhaps TRBD1 (5 bases). This CDR3 is 15 amino acids long. The germline V gene encodes CDR1 LNHDA and CDR2 SQIVND (reference sequence). The germline V and J ends were trimmed by 3 bases and 6 bases, with 14 bases remaining between them. Looking up the rest from reference TRBV19 and TRBJ2-2 gives the full variable domain: DGGITQSPKYLFRKEGQNVTLSCEQNLNHDAMYWYRQDPGQGLRLIYYSQIVNDFQKGDIAEGYSVSREKKESFPLTVTSAQKNPTAFYLCASSIDPGISGELFFGEGSRLTVL.

This clonotype was counted at least ten times. The chain couples TRBV4-3 to TRBJ2-7; a possible D gene is TRBD2 (6 bases). Trimming removed 1 base at V and 2 bases at J, with 9 bases between. The length of the CDR3 is 14 residues. The germline CDR1 and CDR2 sequences are LGHNA and YSLEER. This chain's CDR3 is CASSQGAGPYEQYF. DNA of the CDR3: TGCGCCAGCAGCCAAGGTGCGGGACCCTACGAGCAGTACTTC.

This clonotype was seen a handful of times. The chain recombines TRBV27 with TRBJ2-4; either TRBD1 or TRBD2 may fit D (6 bases each). The CDR3 is made up of 17 amino acids. V was clipped by 6 bases and J by 1 base, with 19 bases between them. The germline CDR1 and CDR2 sequences are MNHEY and SMNVEV (reference sequence). The CDR3 reads CASSLGGPVRAKNIQYF. The CDR3 DNA follows: TGTGCCAGCAGCCTAGGGGGGCCGGTCAGGGCCAAAAACATTCAGTACTTC.

The chain combines TRBV12-5 with TRBJ2-1, with a weak D call TRBD1 (5 bases). Deletions cut 0 bases from V and 4 bases from J, with 19 bases between. The CDR3 has 18 residues. Germline CDR1 is LGHNT and CDR2 is FRNRAP. CDR3 in DNA: TGTGCTAGTGGTTTGGTAATCGTCGACAGAGCCCTATACAATGAGCAGTTCTTC. Residues: CASGLVIVDRALYNEQFF.

This clonotype was seen at least ten times. CDR3 residues: CASSFDRAPGNYEQYF. For the CDR3, the DNA is TGTGCCAGCAGCTTCGATCGGGCCCCGGGAAACTACGAGCAGTACTTC. The chain carries TRBV7-2 and TRBJ2-7, with D possibly matching TRBD2 (5 bases). The V end lost 3 bases, the J end lost 3 bases, and 18 bases lay between the germline ends. Germline V gives CDR1 SGHTA, CDR2 FQGNSA. The CDR3 sequence is 16 residues long.

This clonotype was seen a handful of times. A much bigger clone sits one base away, suggesting this may be a read error. This rearrangement joins TRBV21-1 to TRBJ2-5. TRBV21-1 is annotated as a pseudogene. The CDR3 is made up of 13 amino acids. CDR3 region: CASGKVCWETQYF. In DNA form, the CDR3 reads TGTGCCAGCGGCAAAGTCTGCTGGGAGACCCAGTACTTC.

This clonotype came up many times. This chain joins TRBV2 and TRBJ1-6; the D gene is possibly TRBD1 (5 bases). Germline V gives CDR1 SNHLY, CDR2 FYNNEI. The V end was cut by 7 bases, the J end by 8 bases, with 12 bases between. This CDR3 has 13 residues. CDR3 nucleotides: TGTGCCAGCATGAACCAGGGTGATTCACCCCTCCACTTT. Amino acids: CASMNQGDSPLHF.

V is TRBV12-3 or TRBV12-4 and J is TRBJ2-5; possibly TRBD1 for D (5 bases). V was clipped by 3 bases and J by 1 base, with 15 bases between them. This CDR3 is 16 amino acids long. CDR3 sequence reads: CASSFLIAGPQETQYF. CDR3 bases: TGTGCCAGCAGTTTTCTCATAGCAGGGCCCCAAGAGACCCAGTACTTC.

This clonotype was recorded many times. This chain connects TRBV19 to TRBJ1-5; 7 nucleotides line up with TRBD1. CDR1 LNHDA and CDR2 SQIVND come from the germline V gene (reference sequence). The V and J ends lost 3 bases and 1 base, in that order; junction bases with no gene match: 3. This CDR3 is 15 amino acids long. The CDR3 loop reads CASSISGGSNQPQHF. The DNA of the CDR3 is TGTGCCAGTAGTATCTCAGGGGGGAGCAATCAGCCCCAGCATTTT.

As regards this clonotype: With a much larger clone just one base away, this may be a read error. This rearrangement joins TRBV10-3 to TRBJ1-1, with D maybe TRBD1 (5 bases). Per germline, CDR1 ENHRY and CDR2 SYGVKD. Trimming left V 2 bases short and J 4 bases short, with 14 bases between. This CDR3 contains 15 residues. The CDR3 nucleotides read TGTGCCATCAGTGAGCCTGACGGGACTGGCACTGAAGCTTTCTTT. Translating gives CAISEPDGTGTEAFF.

Ten or more counts support this clonotype. The chain uses TRBV30 and TRBJ1-1; the match to TRBD1 covers 7 bases. CDR3 length: 13 residues. CDR1 is GTSNPN, CDR2 SVGIG, per germline (reference sequence). The V segment lost 5 bases and the J segment 6 bases; nucleotides outside the gene matches: 9. The CDR3 DNA sequence: TGTGCCTGGGGGGAGGGGGCATGGGCTGAAGCTTTCTTT. Protein: CAWGEGAWAEAFF. The full variable domain, its missing parts supplied by reference TRBV30 and TRBJ1-1, is SQTIHQWPATLVQPVGSPLSLECTVEGTSNPNLYWYRQAAGRGLQLLFYSVGIGQISSEVPQNLSASRPQDRQFILSSKKLLLSDSGFYLCAWGEGAWAEAFFGQGTRLTVV.

This clonotype was detected many times. V usage is TRBV28 and J usage is TRBJ2-7, with a possible D match to TRBD2 (5 bases). This CDR3 contains 15 residues. Germline V CDR1 and CDR2: MDHEN, SYDVKM. Trimming removed 6 bases from V and 5 bases from J, with 20 bases in between. For the CDR3, the DNA is TGTGCCAGCAGACCCCAGAGGAGGTGGGGTCACGAGCAGTACTTC. Translating it yields CASRPQRRWGHEQYF.

The chain recombines TRBV29-1 with TRBJ2-7; D is unresolved. The germline V gene encodes CDR1 SQVTM and CDR2 ANQGSEA. V was trimmed by 6 bases and J by 6 bases, leaving 9 bases between them. This CDR3 region has 10 residues. CDR3 DNA: TGCAGCGTGGCTGCCAGCGAGCAGTACTTC. Encoded protein: CSVAASEQYF.

Remarks on this clonotype: This may arise from a read error, as a much more abundant clone is one base away. CDR3 loop: CASSLGDGSEQYF. The CDR3 DNA follows: TGTGCCAGCAGTTTGGGTGATGGTAGCGAGCAGTACTTC. The gene calls are TRBV27 and TRBJ2-7; D is unclear. Germline assignment: CDR1 MNHEY and CDR2 SMNVEV (reference sequence). There are 13 residues in the CDR3. Trimming took off 3 bases at V and 6 bases at J, with 12 bases between the two ends.

In its sample, this clonotype was seen once. This clone may be a read error of a much larger clone one base away. This chain connects TRBV20-1 to TRBJ2-3; TRBD2 matches 10 bases. CDR1 DFQATT and CDR2 SNEGSKA come from the germline V gene (reference sequence). The CDR3 loop spans 16 amino acids. CDR3 DNA: TGCAGTGCTAGGATCCTAGCGGGGGATCACACAGATGCGCAGTATTTT. It yields the protein CSARILAGDHTDAQYF.

On this clonotype itself: A much larger clone is a single base away; this may be a read error. V usage is TRBV19 and J usage is TRBJ1-5, with 8 bases identical to TRBD1. The germline V gene encodes CDR1 LNHDA and CDR2 SQIVND (reference sequence). The CDR3 has 15 residues. J gave up 2 bases and V 6 bases, and 6 bases lay outside the gene matches. The CDR3 nucleotides read TGTGCCAGTAGCTCTACAGGGGGAGGCAATCAGCCCCAGCATTTT. This encodes CASSSTGGGNQPQHF.

This clonotype was found many times. This rearrangement joins TRBV7-9 to TRBJ2-7, with 10 bases aligning to TRBD2. Trimming took 4 bases from V and 1 from J; bases not matched to a gene: 1. This CDR3 spans 14 amino acids. In germline, CDR1 is SEHNR, CDR2 FQNEAQ (reference sequence). The CDR3 reads CASSSSGGSYEQYF. The CDR3 DNA is TGTGCCAGCAGCTCTAGCGGGGGATCCTACGAGCAGTACTTC.

As concerns this clonotype: A much larger clone differs by one base, so this may be a read error. The CDR3 does not close with the conserved phenylalanine or tryptophan, likely indicating a read error. J is TRBJ2-7 and V is TRBV20-1; TRBD2 matches at 9 bases. The CDR3 sequence is 14 residues long. From germline, CDR1 is DFQATT and CDR2 SNEGSKA (reference sequence). The V gene end was trimmed by 2 bases and the J gene end by 0 bases; junction bases not matched to a gene: 2. CDR3 nucleotides: TGCAGTGCTAGACCTAGCGGGGTCTCCTACGAGCAGTACATC. This gives the protein CSARPSGVSYEQYI.

There are a few counts of this clonotype. In this CDR3 the conserved last residue, phenylalanine or tryptophan, is missing, so a read error is likely. The CDR3 DNA reads as TGTGCCAGCAGTTACCGGGACAGGGCCCCAGATACGCAGTATTCT. This sequence encodes CASSYRDRAPDTQYS. The V call is TRBV6-5, the J call TRBJ2-3; 9 bases match TRBD1. This CDR3 has 15 amino acids. CDR1 MNHEY and CDR2 SVGAGI come from the germline V gene. The V segment lost 2 bases and the J segment 4 bases; nucleotides outside the gene matches: 4.